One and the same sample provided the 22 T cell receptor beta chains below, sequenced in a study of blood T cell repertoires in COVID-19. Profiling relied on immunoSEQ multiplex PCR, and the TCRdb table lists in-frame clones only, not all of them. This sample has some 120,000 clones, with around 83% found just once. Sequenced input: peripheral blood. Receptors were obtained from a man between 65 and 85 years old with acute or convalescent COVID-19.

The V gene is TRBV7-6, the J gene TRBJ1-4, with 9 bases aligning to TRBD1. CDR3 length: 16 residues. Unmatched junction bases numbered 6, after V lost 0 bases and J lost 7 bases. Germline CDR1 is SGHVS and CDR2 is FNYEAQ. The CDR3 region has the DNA TGTGCCAGCAGCTTAGCCCGACAGGGGGTAAGTGAAAAACTGTTTTTT. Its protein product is CASSLARQGVSEKLFF.

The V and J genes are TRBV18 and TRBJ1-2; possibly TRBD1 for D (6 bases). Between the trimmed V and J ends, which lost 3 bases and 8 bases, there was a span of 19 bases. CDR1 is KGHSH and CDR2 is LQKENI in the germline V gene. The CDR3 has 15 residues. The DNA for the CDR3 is TGTGCCAGCTCACCCCTCCAACCAGGGGAAGGGGGCTACACCTTC. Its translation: CASSPLQPGEGGYTF.

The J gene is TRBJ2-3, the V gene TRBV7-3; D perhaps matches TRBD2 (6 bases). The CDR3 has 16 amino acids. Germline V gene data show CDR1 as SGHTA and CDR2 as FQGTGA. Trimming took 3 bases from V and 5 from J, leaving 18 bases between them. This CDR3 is CASSFGSGRRGDTQYF. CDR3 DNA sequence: TGTGCCAGCAGCTTCGGGAGCGGGCGTAGGGGAGATACGCAGTATTTT.

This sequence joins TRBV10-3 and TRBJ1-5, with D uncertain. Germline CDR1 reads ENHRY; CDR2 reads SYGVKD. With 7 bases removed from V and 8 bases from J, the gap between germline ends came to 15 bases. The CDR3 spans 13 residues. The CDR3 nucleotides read TGTGCCATCAATAAGGACCAGAGGGAGCCCCAGCATTTT. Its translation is CAINKDQREPQHF.

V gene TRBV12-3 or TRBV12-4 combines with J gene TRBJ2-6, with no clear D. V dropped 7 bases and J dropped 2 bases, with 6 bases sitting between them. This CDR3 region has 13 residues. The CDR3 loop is CASTVPGANVLTF. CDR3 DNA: TGTGCCAGCACCGTTCCTGGGGCCAACGTCCTGACTTTC.

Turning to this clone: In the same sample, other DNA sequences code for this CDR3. CDR3 coding DNA: TGTGCCAGCAGCCAAGACAGTTCTGGGGCCAACGTCCTGACTTTC. Protein sequence: CASSQDSSGANVLTF. The chain recombines TRBV3-1 (or the pseudogene TRBV3-2) with TRBJ2-6; D remains ambiguous. From germline, CDR1 is LGHDT and CDR2 YNNKEL (reference sequence). Between the trimmed V and J ends, which lost 0 bases and 1 base, there was a span of 4 bases. The CDR3 is made up of 15 amino acids.

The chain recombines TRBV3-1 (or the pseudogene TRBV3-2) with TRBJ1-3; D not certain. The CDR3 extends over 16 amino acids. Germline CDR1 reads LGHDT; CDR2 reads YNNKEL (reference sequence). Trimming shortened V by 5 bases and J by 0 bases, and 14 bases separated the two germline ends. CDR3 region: CASSGQAFSSGNTIYF. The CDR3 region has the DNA TGTGCCAGCAGCGGGCAGGCCTTTAGCTCTGGAAACACCATATATTTT.

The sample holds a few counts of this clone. CDR3 nucleotide sequence: TGCGCCAGCAGTGAAAAAGGACAGGTGATCGGGGGCTACACCTTC. As protein: CASSEKGQVIGGYTF. V and J are TRBV10-2 and TRBJ1-2; 7 positions match TRBD1. Germline CDR1 is WSHSY and CDR2 is SAAADI. There are 15 residues in the CDR3. V gave up 3 bases and J gave up 8 bases; unmatched junction bases: 12.

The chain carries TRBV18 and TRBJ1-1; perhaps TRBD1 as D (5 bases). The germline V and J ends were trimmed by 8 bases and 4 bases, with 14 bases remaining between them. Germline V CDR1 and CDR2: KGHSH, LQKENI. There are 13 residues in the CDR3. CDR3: CASADSRVTEAFF. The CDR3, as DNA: TGTGCCAGCGCCGACAGCCGGGTCACTGAAGCTTTCTTT.

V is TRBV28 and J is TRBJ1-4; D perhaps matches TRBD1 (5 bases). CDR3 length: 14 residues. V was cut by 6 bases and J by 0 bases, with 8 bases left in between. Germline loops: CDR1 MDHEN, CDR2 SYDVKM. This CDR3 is CASRSGTTNEKLFF. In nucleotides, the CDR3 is TGTGCCAGCAGGTCAGGGACAACTAATGAAAAACTGTTTTTT.

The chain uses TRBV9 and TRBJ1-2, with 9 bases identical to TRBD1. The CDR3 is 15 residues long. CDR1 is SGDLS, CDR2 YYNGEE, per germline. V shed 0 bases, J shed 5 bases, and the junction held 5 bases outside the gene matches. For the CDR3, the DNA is TGTGCCAGCAGCGTAGGTGACGGACAGGGGTATGGCTACACCTTC. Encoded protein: CASSVGDGQGYGYTF.

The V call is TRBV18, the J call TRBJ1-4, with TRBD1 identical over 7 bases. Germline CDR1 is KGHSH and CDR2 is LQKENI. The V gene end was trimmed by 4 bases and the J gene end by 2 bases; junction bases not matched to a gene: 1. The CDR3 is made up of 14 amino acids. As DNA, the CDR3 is TGTGCCAGCTCACTACAGGGGACTAATGAAAAACTGTTTTTT. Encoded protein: CASSLQGTNEKLFF.

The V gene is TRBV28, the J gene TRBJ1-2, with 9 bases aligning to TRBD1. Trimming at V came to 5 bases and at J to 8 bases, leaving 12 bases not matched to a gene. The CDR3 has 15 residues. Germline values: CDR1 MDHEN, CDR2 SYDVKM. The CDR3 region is CASSLTGGRRGGYTF. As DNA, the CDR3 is TGTGCCAGCAGTCTGACAGGGGGGCGGAGGGGAGGCTACACCTTC.

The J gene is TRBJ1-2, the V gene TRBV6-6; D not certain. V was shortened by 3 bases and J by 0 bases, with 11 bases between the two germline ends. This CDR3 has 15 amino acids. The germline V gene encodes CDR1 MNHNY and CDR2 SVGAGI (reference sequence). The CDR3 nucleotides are TGTGCCAGCAGTTATGGAACAGATTCTAACTATGGCTACACCTTC. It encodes CASSYGTDSNYGYTF.

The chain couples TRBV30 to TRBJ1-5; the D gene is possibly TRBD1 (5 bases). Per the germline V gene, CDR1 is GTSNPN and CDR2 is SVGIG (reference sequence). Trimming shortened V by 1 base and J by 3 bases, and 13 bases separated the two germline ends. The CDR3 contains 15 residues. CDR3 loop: CAWSAIDRDNQPQHF. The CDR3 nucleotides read TGTGCCTGGAGTGCCATCGACAGAGACAATCAGCCCCAGCATTTT.

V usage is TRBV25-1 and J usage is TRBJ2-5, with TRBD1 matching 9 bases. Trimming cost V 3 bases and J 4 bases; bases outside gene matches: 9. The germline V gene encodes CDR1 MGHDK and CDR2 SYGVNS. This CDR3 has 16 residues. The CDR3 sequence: CASSDTNRGRRETQYF. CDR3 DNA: TGTGCCAGCAGTGACACAAACAGGGGGCGTCGAGAGACCCAGTACTTC.

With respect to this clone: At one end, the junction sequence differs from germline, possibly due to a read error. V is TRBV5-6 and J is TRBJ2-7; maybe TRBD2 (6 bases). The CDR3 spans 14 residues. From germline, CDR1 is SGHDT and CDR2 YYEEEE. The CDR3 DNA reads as TGTGCCAGCACCTTGGGAGGAGGGCGGAGGGAGCAGTACTTC. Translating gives CASTLGGGRREQYF.

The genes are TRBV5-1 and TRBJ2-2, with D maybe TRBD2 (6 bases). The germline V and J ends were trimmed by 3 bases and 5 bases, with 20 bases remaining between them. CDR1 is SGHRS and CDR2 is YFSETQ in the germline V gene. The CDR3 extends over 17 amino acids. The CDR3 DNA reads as TGCGCCAGCAGCTCGAGGGTCGCGGGATCTCAAACCGGGGAGCTGTTTTTT. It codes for CASSSRVAGSQTGELFF.

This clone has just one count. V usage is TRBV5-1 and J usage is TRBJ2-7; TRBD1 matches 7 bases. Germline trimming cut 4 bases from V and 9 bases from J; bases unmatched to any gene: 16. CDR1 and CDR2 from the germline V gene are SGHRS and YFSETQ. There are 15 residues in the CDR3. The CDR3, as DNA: TGCGCCAGCAGCCTCGGGACAGTTGATCTCCACGGGCAGTACTTC. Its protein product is CASSLGTVDLHGQYF.

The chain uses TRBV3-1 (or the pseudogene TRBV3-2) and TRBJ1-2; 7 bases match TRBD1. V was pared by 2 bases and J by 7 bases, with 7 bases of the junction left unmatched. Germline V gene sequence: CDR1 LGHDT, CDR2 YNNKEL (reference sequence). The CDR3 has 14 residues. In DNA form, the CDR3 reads TGTGCCAGCAGCCAAAGGGAGACAGGGAGTGGCTACACCTTC. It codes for CASSQRETGSGYTF.

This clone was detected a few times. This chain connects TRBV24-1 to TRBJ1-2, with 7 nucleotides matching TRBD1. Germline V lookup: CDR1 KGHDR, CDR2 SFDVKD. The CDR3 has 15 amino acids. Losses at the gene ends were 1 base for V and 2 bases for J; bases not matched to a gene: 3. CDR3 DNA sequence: TGTGCCACCAGTGATTTTCCAGGGGGAAACTATGGCTACACCTTC. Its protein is CATSDFPGGNYGYTF.

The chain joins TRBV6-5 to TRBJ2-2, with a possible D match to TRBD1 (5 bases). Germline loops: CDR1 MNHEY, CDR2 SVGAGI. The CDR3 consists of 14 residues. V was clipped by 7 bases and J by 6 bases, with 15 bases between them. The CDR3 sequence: CASMASLGPGELFF. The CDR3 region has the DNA TGTGCCAGCATGGCTAGTCTGGGGCCCGGGGAGCTGTTTTTT.